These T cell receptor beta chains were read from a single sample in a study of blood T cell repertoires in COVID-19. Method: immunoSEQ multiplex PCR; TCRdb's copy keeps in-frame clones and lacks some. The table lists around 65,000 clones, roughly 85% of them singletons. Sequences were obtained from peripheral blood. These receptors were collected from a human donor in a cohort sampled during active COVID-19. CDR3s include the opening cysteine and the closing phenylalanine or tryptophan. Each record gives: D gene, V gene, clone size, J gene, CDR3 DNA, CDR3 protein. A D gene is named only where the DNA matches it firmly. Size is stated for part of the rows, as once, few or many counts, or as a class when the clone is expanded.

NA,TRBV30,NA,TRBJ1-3,TGTGCCTGGAGTCGAAGCCGGACAAGCTCTGGAAACACCATATATTTT,CAWSRSRTSSGNTIYF
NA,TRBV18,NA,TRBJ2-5,TGTGCCAGCTCGCCAAACAGGGAAGAGACCCAGTACTTC,CASSPNREETQYF
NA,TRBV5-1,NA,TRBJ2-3,TGCGCCAGCAGGTTGTCATGGAGAGGTGGCACAGATACGCAGTATTTT,CASRLSWRGGTDTQYF
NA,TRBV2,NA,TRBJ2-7,TGTGCCAGCAGGCACCAAATGAAAGGGGCCTACGAGCAGTACTTC,CASRHQMKGAYEQYF
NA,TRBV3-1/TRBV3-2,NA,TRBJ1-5,TGTGCCAGCAGCCACAGACTTAGCAATCAGCCCCAGCATTTT,CASSHRLSNQPQHF
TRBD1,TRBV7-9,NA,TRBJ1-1,TGTGCCAGCAGCTCGCCGAGGGACAGTAACACTGAAGCTTTCTTT,CASSSPRDSNTEAFF
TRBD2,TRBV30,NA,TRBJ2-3,TGTGCCTGGGGTCTAGCGGGGGGGAACACAGATACGCAGTATTTT,CAWGLAGGNTDTQYF
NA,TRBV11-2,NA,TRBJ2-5,TGTGCCAGCAGCCTGTACCAAGAGACCCAGTACTTC,CASSLYQETQYF
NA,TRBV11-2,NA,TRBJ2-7,TGTGCCAGCAGCTTAGCTTCGGGGGGCACTTACGAGCAGTACTTC,CASSLASGGTYEQYF
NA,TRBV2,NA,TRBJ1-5,TGTGCCAGCAGACAGGGTCAGCCCCAGCATTTT,CASRQGQPQHF
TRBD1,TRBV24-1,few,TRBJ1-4,TGTGCCACCAGTGATCCTACTCCCGGGACAGGGAATGAAAAACTGTTTTTT,CATSDPTPGTGNEKLFF
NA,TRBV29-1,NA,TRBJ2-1,TGCAGCGTGGACGGGGGGACGTTGGGGGCAAGAAGGGCCTACAATGAGCAGTTCTTC,CSVDGGTLGARRAYNEQFF
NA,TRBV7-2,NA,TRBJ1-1,TGTGCCAGCAGCTTAGGAAATGCGGGGAACACTGAAGCTTTCTTT,CASSLGNAGNTEAFF
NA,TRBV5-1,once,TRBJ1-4,TGCGCCAGCAGCTTGGCCGGTTATAATGAAAAACTGTTTTTT,CASSLAGYNEKLFF
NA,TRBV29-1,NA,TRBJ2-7,TGCAGCGTTGGTTCGGGAGCTACCGGCGAGCAGTACTTC,CSVGSGATGEQYF